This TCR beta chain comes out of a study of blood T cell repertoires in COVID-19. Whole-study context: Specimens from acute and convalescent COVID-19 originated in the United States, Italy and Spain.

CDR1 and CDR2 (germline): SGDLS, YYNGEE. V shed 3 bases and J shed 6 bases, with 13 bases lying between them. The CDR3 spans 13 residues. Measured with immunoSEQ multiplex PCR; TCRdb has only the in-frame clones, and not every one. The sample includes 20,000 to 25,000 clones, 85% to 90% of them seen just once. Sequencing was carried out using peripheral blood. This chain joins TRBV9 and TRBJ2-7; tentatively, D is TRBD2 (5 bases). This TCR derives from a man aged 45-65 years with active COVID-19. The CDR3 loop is CASSANAAGEQYF. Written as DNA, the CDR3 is TGTGCCAGCAGCGCCAACGCGGCGGGCGAGCAGTACTTC.